The TCR beta chain described here comes from a study of CD8+ T cells in alopecia areata. After isolation, RNA underwent reverse transcription to generate cDNA as the sequencing template. Data came from immunoSEQ multiplex PCR; TCRdb stores just in-frame clones and leaves some out. Of roughly 20,000 clones in the sample, around 66% were seen once. Specimens obtained from alopecia areata patients comprised lesional scalp punch biopsies and peripheral blood. Germline CDR1 is MNHNY and CDR2 is SVGAGI (reference sequence). V was shortened by 1 base and J by 1 base, with 4 bases between the two germline ends. This CDR3 has 13 residues.

Sequencing used skin, obtained at week 0. The V gene is TRBV6-6, the J gene TRBJ1-1; D is unclear. This receptor was identified in a human donor with alopecia areata. The DNA for the CDR3 is TGTGCCAGCAGTTACTGGGGGAACACTGAAGCTTTCTTT. Its translation is CASSYWGNTEAFF.